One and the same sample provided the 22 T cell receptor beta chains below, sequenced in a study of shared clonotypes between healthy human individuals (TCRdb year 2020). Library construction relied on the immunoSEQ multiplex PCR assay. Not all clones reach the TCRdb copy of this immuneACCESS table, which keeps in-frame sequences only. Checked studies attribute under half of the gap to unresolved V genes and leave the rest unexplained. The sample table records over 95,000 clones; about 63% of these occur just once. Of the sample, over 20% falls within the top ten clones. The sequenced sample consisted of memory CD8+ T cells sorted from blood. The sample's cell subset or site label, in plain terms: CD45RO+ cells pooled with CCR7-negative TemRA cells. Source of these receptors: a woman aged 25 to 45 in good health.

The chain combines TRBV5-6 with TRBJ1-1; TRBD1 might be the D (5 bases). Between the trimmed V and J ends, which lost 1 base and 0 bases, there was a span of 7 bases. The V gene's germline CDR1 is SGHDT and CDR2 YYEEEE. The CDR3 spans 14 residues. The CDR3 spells CASSLLGVNTEAFF. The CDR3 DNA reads TGTGCCAGCAGCTTGTTGGGGGTGAACACTGAAGCTTTCTTT.

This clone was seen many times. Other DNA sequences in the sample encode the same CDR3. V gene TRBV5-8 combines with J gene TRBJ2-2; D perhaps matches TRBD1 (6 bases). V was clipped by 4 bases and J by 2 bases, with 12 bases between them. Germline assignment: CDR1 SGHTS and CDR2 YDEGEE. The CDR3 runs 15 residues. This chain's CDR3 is CASSTGTTNTGELFF. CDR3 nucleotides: TGTGCCAGCAGCACCGGGACAACCAACACCGGGGAGCTGTTTTTT.

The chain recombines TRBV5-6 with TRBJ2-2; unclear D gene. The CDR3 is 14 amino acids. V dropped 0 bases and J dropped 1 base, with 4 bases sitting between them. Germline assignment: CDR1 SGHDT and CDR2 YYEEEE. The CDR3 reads CASSLAGNTGELFF. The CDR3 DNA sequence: TGTGCCAGCAGCTTGGCCGGGAACACCGGGGAGCTGTTTTTT.

CDR3 in amino acids: CASSPSANYGYTF. As DNA, the CDR3 is TGTGCCAGCAGTCCGTCCGCAAACTATGGCTACACCTTC. The chain carries TRBV27 and TRBJ1-2; no reliable D call. The CDR3 sequence is 13 residues long. With 5 bases removed from V and 2 bases from J, the gap between germline ends came to 9 bases. Germline CDR1 MNHEY, CDR2 SMNVEV (reference sequence).

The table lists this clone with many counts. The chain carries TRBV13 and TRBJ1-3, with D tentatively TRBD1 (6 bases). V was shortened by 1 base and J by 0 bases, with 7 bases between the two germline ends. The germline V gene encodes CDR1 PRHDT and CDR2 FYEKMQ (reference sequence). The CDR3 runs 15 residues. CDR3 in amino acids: CASSLEGVSGNTIYF. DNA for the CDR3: TGTGCCAGCAGCTTAGAGGGGGTCTCTGGAAACACCATATATTTT.

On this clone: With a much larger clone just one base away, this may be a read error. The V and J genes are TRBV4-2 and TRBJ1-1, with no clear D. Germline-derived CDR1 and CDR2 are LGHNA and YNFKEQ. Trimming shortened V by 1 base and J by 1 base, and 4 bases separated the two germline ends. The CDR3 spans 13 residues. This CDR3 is CASSQVGNTEAFF. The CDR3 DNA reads TGTGCCAGCAGCCAAGTGGGGAACACTGAAGCTTTCTTT.

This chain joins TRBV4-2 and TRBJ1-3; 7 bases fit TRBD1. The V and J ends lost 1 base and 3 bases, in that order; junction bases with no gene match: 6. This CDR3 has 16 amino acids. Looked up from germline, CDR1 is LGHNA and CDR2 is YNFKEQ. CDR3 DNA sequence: TGTGCCAGCAGCCAAGTGGGACAGTGGAATGGAAACACCATATATTTT. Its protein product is CASSQVGQWNGNTIYF.

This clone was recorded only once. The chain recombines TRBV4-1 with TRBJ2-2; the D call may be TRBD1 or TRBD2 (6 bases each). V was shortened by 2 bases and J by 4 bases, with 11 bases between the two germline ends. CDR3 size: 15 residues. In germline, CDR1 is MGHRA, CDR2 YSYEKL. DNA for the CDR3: TGCGCCAGCAGCCAACGGGGGCACGTCACCGGGGAGCTGTTTTTT. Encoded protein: CASSQRGHVTGELFF.

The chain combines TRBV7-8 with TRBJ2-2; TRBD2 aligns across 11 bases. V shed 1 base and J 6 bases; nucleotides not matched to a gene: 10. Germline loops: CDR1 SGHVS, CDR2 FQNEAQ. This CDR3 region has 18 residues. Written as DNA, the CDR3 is TGTGCCAGCAGCTTAGTTTGGCTAGCGGGAGGAACCTCCGGGGAGCTGTTTTTT. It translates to CASSLVWLAGGTSGELFF.

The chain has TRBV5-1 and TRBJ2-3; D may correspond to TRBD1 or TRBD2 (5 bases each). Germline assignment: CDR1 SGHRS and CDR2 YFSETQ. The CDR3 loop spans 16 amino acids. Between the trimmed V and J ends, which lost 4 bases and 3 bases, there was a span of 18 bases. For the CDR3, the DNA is TGCGCCAGCAGCCCTGAGGGGATGGGTAGTACAGATACGCAGTATTTT. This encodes CASSPEGMGSTDTQYF.

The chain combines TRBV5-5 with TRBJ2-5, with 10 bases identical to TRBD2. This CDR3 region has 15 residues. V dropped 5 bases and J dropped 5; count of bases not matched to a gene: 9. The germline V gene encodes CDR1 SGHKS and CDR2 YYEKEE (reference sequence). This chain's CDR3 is CASRSLAGVWETQYF. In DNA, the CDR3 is TGTGCCAGCAGGTCCCTAGCGGGAGTTTGGGAGACCCAGTACTTC.

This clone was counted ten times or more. DNA for the CDR3: TGTGCCACCAGCAGAGATGGGGGCCTAGCGGGAGGCGATGAGCAGTTCTTC. It yields the protein CATSRDGGLAGGDEQFF. This chain uses TRBV15 with TRBJ2-1; 11 bases agree with TRBD2. The V segment lost 0 bases and the J segment 8 bases; nucleotides outside the gene matches: 9. Germline V gives CDR1 LNHNV, CDR2 YYDKDF (reference sequence). CDR3 size: 17 residues.

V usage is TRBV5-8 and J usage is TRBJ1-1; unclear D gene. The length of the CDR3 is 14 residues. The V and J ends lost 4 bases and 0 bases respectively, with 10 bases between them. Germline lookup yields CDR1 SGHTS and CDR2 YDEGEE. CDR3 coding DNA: TGTGCCAGCAGCCTGTCGTCAATGAACACTGAAGCTTTCTTT. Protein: CASSLSSMNTEAFF.

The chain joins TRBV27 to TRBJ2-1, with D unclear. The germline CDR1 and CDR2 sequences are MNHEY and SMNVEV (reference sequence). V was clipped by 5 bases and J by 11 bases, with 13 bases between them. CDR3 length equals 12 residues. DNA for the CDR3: TGTGCCAGCAGTCAAAGACTGAATAAGCAGTTCTTC. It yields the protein CASSQRLNKQFF.

CDR3 in DNA: TGTGCCAGTATCCCCCCGGGCAGGGGGCGTCACGAGCAGTACTTC. Its translation: CASIPPGRGRHEQYF. The J gene is TRBJ2-7, the V gene TRBV28; 8 bases match TRBD1. Trimming at V came to 9 bases and at J to 5 bases, leaving 15 bases not matched to a gene. This CDR3 region has 15 residues. CDR1 MDHEN and CDR2 SYDVKM come from the germline V gene. Supplemented by reference TRBV28 and TRBJ2-7, the full variable domain reads DVKVTQSSRYLVKRTGEKVFLECVQDMDHENMFWYRQDPGLGLRLIYFSYDVKMKEKGDIPEGYSVSREKKERFSLILESASTNQTSMYLCASIPPGRGRHEQYFGPGTRLTVT.

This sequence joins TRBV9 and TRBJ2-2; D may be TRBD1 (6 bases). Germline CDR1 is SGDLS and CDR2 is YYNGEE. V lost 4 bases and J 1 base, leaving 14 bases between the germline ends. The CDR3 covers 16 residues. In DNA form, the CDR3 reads TGTGCCAGCAGCCATCAAGGGGGAGTGAACACCGGGGAGCTGTTTTTT. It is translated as CASSHQGGVNTGELFF. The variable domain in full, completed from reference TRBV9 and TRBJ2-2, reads DSGVTQTPKHLITATGQRVTLRCSPRSGDLSVYWYQQSLDQGLQFLIQYYNGEERAKGNILERFSAQQFPDLHSELNLSSLELGDSALYFCASSHQGGVNTGELFFGEGSRLTVL.

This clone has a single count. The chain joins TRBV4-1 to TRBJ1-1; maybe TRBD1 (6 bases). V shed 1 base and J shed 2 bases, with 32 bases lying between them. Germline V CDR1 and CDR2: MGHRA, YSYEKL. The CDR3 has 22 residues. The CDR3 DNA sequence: TGCGCCAGCAGCCAAGTACTGTCCAAGTGGGGGCGGATCTGGCAGTATAACACTGAAGCTTTCTTT. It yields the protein CASSQVLSKWGRIWQYNTEAFF.

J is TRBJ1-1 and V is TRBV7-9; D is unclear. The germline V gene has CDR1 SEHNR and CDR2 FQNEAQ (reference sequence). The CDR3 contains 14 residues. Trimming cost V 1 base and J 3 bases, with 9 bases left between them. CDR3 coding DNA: TGTGCCAGCAGCTTAGAACGGGCTCACACTGAAGCTTTCTTT. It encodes CASSLERAHTEAFF.

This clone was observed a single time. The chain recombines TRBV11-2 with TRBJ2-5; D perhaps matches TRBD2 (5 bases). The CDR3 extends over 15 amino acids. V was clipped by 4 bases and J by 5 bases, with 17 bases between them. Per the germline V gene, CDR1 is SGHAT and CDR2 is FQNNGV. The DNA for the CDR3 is TGTGCCAGCAGCTCCCTCATCACTAGGTTCGAGACCCAGTACTTC. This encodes CASSSLITRFETQYF.

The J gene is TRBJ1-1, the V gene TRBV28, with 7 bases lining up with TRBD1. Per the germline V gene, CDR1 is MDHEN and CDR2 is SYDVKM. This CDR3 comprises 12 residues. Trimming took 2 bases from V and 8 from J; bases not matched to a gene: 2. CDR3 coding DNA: TGTGCCAGCAGTTTACCGACAGGGGAAGCTTTCTTT. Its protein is CASSLPTGEAFF.

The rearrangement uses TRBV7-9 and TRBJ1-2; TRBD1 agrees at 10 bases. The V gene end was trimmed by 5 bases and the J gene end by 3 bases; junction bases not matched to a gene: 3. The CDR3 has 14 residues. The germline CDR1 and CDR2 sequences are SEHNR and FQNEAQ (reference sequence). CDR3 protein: CASSDRGLDYGYTF. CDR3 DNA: TGTGCCAGCAGCGACAGGGGGCTGGACTATGGCTACACCTTC.

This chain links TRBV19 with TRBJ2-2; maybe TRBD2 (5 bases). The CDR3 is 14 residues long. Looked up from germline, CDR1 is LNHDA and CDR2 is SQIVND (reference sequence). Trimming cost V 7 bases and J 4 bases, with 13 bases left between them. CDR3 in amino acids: CASMSGTFTGELFF. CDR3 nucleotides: TGTGCCAGTATGAGCGGAACCTTCACCGGGGAGCTGTTTTTT.